Sequencing of this T cell receptor (beta chain) was carried out in a study of vaccination and CD4 T cells after COVID-19. J lost 3 bases, V lost 3 bases, and 3 bases had no gene match. The CDR3 is 14 residues long. Germline values: CDR1 SGHTA, CDR2 FQGNSA. This clonotype appeared once. The antigen is unknown. Researchers used the Oncomine TCR Beta short-read assay to sequence DNA from cultured CD4+ T cells. In TCRdb, the PCR reads were re-called with MiXCR into one record per CDR3 protein. The sample includes approximately 20,000 distinct CDR3 sequences, roughly 74% of them seen just once. As for treatment: approximately nine-day PBMC culture with coronavirus spike peptide pools or control peptides (ViraFEST assay).

This clonotype was obtained from a human donor who had recovered from COVID-19. Sequencing was carried out using CD4+ T cells from blood, cultured in vitro. The rearrangement uses TRBV7-2 and TRBJ2-3; 7 positions agree with TRBD2. CDR3 DNA sequence: TGTGCCAGCAGCTTGGGAGGGTTGACAGATACGCAGTATTTT. Translated, it gives CASSLGGLTDTQYF.